This record concerns one TCR beta chain sequence. This entry is derived from a study of blood T cell repertoires in COVID-19. Study details: Specimens from acute and convalescent COVID-19 originated in the United States, Italy and Spain.

Assay: immunoSEQ multiplex PCR; the TCRdb copy retains only in-frame clones and omits some. The repertoire includes some 250,000 clones, less than 90% of them detected once, and more than 10% sits in the top ten. The germline CDR1 and CDR2 sequences are MNHEY and SMNVEV (reference sequence). The CDR3 is 14 residues long. V shed 10 bases and J shed 0 bases, with 10 bases lying between them. Sequenced input: peripheral blood. The chain couples TRBV27 to TRBJ1-6; D might be TRBD1 (5 bases). The receptor was derived from a woman aged 25-40 years with COVID-19, enrolled during active disease. Written as DNA, the CDR3 is TGTGCCACCTCAACAGGCTCCTATAATTCACCCCTCCACTTT. Its protein product is CATSTGSYNSPLHF.